This T cell receptor (beta chain) is drawn from a study of cytomegalovirus exposure and HLA in healthy donors. Overall study: From donors who were HLA-typed, an early data release held around 80 million unique TCRs.

General study findings and limits: Cytomegalovirus association was assigned to more than 150 TCR beta chains. When analyzed later, a missense DCLRE1C variant was found to be linked to TCR beta V- and J-gene trimming.

PCR involved 60 Vbeta and 13 Jbeta primers. Sequenced by immunoSEQ multiplex PCR; TCRdb stores in-frame clones only, minus some. The sample records 150,000 or so clones, roughly 85% being singletons. Germline lookup yields CDR1 KGHSH and CDR2 LQKENI. The V end lost 3 bases, the J end lost 5 bases, and 10 bases lay between the germline ends. CDR3 length: 13 residues. Comment on this clone: The antigen is unknown.

The clonotype was recovered from a man aged 18-30 years in good health and CMV-seropositive. The sequenced sample consisted of PBMCs. The chain is built from TRBV18 and TRBJ1-1, with unresolved D. CDR3 amino acids: CASSPGVETEAFF. The CDR3 nucleotides read TGTGCCAGCTCACCCGGAGTAGAGACTGAAGCTTTCTTT.